Listed below are T cell receptor beta chains from one sample, sequenced in a study of shared clonotypes between healthy human individuals. This table comes from immunoSEQ multiplex PCR, and its TCRdb copy is limited to in-frame clones, with some not included. This table holds about 2.3 million clones, less than 95% found once. Sequencing input: naive CD4+ T cells from PBMCs. The receptors come from a man between 18 and 29 years old in good health. Some clones in this sample may be carry-over from other donors' samples. Each CDR3 is given with its conserved first and last residue. A D gene is named only where the DNA matches it firmly. Only some rows state a clone size, as once, few, many or a class for expanded clones.

clone_size | d_call | j_call | v_call | cdr3_nt | cdr3_aa
. | . | TRBJ1-3 | TRBV9 | TGTGCCAGCAGCGTAGCTACTGGGCATTTTGCCGAAATCTCTGGAAACACCATATATTTT | CASSVATGHFAEISGNTIYF
. | . | TRBJ1-2 | TRBV6-1 | TGTGCCAGCAGTCCAATTGTGGCACCCTTCTATGGCTACACCTTC | CASSPIVAPFYGYTF
. | TRBD1 | TRBJ2-7 | TRBV6-5 | TGTGCCAGCAGAATAACAGGGGGATTTAGGGAGCAGTACTTC | CASRITGGFREQYF
. | . | TRBJ2-1 | TRBV15 | TGTGCCACCAGCGGGGGCCTGGGGCGGCCGACTCACAATGAGCAGTTCTTC | CATSGGLGRPTHNEQFF
. | . | TRBJ2-3 | TRBV19 | TGTGCCAGTAGTATCATCAGGGGGGGACGCACAGATACGCAGTATTTT | CASSIIRGGRTDTQYF
. | TRBD1 | TRBJ2-1 | TRBV6-5 | TGTGCCAGCAGGCGACAGGGCTCCTACAATGAGCAGTTCTTC | CASRRQGSYNEQFF
. | . | TRBJ2-7 | TRBV7-2 | TGTGCCAGCAGCTTAGTGGGGGTCAGAGGCCCTGACGAGCAGTACTTC | CASSLVGVRGPDEQYF
. | . | TRBJ1-2 | TRBV6-1 | TGTGCCAGCAGCCTCGGGACGTTCTATGGCTACACCTTC | CASSLGTFYGYTF
. | TRBD1 | TRBJ2-2 | TRBV6-1 | TGTGCCAGCAGTGCGGACAGGGGGTTACTGGAGCTGTTTTTT | CASSADRGLLELFF
. | . | TRBJ2-1 | TRBV11-3 | TGTGCCAGCGGTCAGGGGGGGAATGAGCAGTTCTTC | CASGQGGNEQFF
. | . | TRBJ2-7 | TRBV27 | TGTGCCAGCAGCCGATCCGGGCAGGGCTCCTACGAGCAGTACTTC | CASSRSGQGSYEQYF
. | TRBD1 | TRBJ2-1 | TRBV7-3 | TGTGCCAGCAGCACACAGGGGGCTTCCTACAATGAGCAGTTCTTC | CASSTQGASYNEQFF
once | TRBD2 | TRBJ2-3 | TRBV15 | TGTGCCACCAGCAGCGGACTAGCGGGAGTAGGAGATACGCAGTATTTT | CATSSGLAGVGDTQYF
few | . | TRBJ2-2 | TRBV4-1 | TGCGCCAGCAGCCAAGAATCGGCGGGAAACACCGGGGAGCTGTTTTTT | CASSQESAGNTGELFF
. | TRBD2 | TRBJ2-3 | TRBV11-2 | TGTGCCAGCAGAGTAGCGGGTGGCACAGATACGCAGTATTTT | CASRVAGGTDTQYF
few | TRBD2 | TRBJ2-7 | TRBV30 | TGTGCCTGGAGGGCTAGCGGGAGGGTCGAGCAGTACTTC | CAWRASGRVEQYF
. | TRBD1 | TRBJ2-7 | TRBV6-1 | TGTGCCAGCAGGAACGACAGGGTGGGCTTGGACGAGCAGTACTTC | CASRNDRVGLDEQYF
. | . | TRBJ2-2 | TRBV6-6 | TGTGCCAGCGCACGAGGGGGAAAGAACACCGGGGAGCTGTTTTTT | CASARGGKNTGELFF
. | . | TRBJ2-6 | TRBV19 | TGTGCCAGTAGTATCGGGGGCTCTGGGGCCAACGTCCTGACTTTC | CASSIGGSGANVLTF
. | . | TRBJ2-3 | TRBV2 | TGTGCCAGCAGTGAAGGGGGGGTAGGGGCAGATACGCAGTATTTT | CASSEGGVGADTQYF
. | TRBD1 | TRBJ1-2 | TRBV11-2 | TGTGCCAGCAGCTTAGTGCAGGGGGCGTCTGGCTACACCTTC | CASSLVQGASGYTF